This T cell receptor (beta chain) is from a study of blood T cell repertoires in COVID-19. Looking at the study overall: T cells, B-cell-depleted T cells, or PBMCs provided the cDNA or gDNA that served as material.

How the authors handled the data: Reference gene primer amplification in the assay estimated nucleated cell counts. The repertoire was sequenced with immunoSEQ multiplex PCR; TCRdb's copy has only in-frame clones and lacks some. Clone size and the V and J calls come from that table; the DNA yielded D and trimming. In the table there are fewer than 300,000 clones, roughly 86% of which are singletons. CDR1 is SGHVS, CDR2 FQNEAQ, per germline. CDR3 length: 14 residues. Trimming removed 3 bases from V and 6 bases from J, with 15 bases in between. The clonotype comes from a woman aged 30 to 39 with acute or convalescent COVID-19. Specimen: peripheral blood. The V gene is TRBV7-8, the J gene TRBJ2-7; a possible D gene is TRBD1 (5 bases). CDR3: CASSFLQGQGEQYF. As DNA, the CDR3 is TGTGCCAGCAGCTTCTTGCAGGGTCAGGGCGAGCAGTACTTC.